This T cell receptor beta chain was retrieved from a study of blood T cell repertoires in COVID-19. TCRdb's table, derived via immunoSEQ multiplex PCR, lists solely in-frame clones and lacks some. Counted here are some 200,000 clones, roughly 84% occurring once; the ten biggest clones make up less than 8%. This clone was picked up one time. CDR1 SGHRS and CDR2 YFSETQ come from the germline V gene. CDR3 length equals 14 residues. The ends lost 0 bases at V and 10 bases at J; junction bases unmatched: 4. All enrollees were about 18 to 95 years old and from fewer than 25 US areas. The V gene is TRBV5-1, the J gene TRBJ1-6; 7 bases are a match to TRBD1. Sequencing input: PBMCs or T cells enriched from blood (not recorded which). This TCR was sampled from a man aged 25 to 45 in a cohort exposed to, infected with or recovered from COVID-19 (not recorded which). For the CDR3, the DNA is TGCGCCAGCAGCTTGGCCGACAGGGAATCACCCCTCCACTTT. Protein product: CASSLADRESPLHF.